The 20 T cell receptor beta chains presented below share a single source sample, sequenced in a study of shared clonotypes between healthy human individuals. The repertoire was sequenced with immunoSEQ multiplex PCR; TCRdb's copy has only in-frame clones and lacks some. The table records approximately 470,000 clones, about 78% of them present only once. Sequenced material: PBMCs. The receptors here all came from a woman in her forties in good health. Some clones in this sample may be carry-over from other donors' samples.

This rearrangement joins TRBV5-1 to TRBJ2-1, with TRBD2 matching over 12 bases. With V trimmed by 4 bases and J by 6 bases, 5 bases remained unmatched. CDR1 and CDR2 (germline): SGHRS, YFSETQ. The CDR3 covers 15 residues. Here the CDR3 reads CASSPGLAGSNEQFF. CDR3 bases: TGCGCCAGCAGCCCGGGACTAGCGGGCAGCAATGAGCAGTTCTTC.

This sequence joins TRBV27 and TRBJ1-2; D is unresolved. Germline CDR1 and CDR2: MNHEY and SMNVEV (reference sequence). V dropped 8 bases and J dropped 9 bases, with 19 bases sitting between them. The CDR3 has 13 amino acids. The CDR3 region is CASFSPGSPSYTF. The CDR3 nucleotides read TGTGCCAGCTTTTCCCCCGGCAGCCCAAGCTACACCTTC.

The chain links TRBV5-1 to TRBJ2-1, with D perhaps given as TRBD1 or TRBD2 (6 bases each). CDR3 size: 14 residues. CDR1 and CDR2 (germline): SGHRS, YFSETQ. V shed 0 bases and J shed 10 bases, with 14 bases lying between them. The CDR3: CASSLVSEGGEQFF. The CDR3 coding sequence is TGCGCCAGCAGCTTGGTTTCTGAGGGGGGAGAGCAGTTCTTC.

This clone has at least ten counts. The CDR3 here is CASRGGNYGYTF. DNA of the CDR3: TGTGCCAGCAGGGGCGGTAACTATGGCTACACCTTC. The chain has TRBV27 and TRBJ1-2, with unresolved D. Germline-derived CDR1 and CDR2 are MNHEY and SMNVEV (reference sequence). V lost 6 bases and J 1 base, leaving 6 bases between the germline ends. The CDR3 runs to 12 residues.

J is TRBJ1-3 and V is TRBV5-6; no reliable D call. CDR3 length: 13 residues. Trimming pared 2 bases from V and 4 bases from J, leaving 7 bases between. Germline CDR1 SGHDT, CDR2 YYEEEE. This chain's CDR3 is CASSLLTGNTIYF. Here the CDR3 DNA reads TGTGCCAGCAGCTTATTGACCGGAAACACCATATATTTT.

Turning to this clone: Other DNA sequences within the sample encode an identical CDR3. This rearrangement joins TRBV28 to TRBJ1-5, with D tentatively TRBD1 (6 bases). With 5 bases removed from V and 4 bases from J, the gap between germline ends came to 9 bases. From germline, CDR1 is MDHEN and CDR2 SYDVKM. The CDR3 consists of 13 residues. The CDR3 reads CASSRTVNQPQHF. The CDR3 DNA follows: TGTGCCAGCAGTCGGACAGTAAATCAGCCCCAGCATTTT.

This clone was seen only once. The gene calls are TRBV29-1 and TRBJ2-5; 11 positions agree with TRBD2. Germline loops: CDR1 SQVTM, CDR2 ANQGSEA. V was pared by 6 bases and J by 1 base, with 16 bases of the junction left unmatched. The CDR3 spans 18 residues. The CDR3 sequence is CSVERATSGSLSQETQYF. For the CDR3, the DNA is TGCAGCGTCGAAAGGGCTACTAGCGGGAGCCTATCCCAAGAGACCCAGTACTTC.

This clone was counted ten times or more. The CDR3: CAWSVLLTGKGYTF. CDR3 DNA sequence: TGTGCCTGGAGTGTACTGTTGACAGGGAAAGGCTACACCTTC. The chain carries TRBV30 and TRBJ1-2, with 7 nucleotides matching TRBD1. Trimming took 0 bases from V and 8 from J; bases not matched to a gene: 9. CDR3 length equals 14 residues. Germline loops: CDR1 GTSNPN, CDR2 SVGIG (reference sequence).

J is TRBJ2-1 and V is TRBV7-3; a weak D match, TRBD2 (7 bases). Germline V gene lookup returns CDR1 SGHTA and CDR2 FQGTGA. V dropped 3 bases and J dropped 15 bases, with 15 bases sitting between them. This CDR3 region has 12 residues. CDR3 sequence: CASSFIGGQRFF. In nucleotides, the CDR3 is TGTGCCAGCAGCTTTATCGGGGGGCAACGGTTCTTC.

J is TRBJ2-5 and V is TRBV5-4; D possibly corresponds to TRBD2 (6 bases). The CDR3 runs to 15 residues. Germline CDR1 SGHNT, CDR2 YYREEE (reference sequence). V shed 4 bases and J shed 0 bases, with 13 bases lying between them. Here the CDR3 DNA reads TGTGCCAGCAGCCCCGGAGGGAGGTACCAAGAGACCCAGTACTTC. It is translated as CASSPGGRYQETQYF.

CDR3 bases: TGTGCCTGGATGCCTCTAGCGGGAGGCGAGCAGTACTTC. The encoded protein is CAWMPLAGGEQYF. This chain joins TRBV30 and TRBJ2-5; 11 nucleotides match TRBD2. The last part of the DNA fits TRBJ2-7 better; the J call may be wrong. CDR3 length equals 13 residues. From germline, CDR1 is GTSNPN and CDR2 SVGIG (reference sequence).

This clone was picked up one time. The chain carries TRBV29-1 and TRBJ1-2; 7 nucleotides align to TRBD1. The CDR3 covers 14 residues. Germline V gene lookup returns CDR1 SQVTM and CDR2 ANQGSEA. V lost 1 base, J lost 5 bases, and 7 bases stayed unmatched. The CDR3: CSVEGAGGKYGYTF. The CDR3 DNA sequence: TGCAGCGTTGAAGGTGCAGGGGGTAAATATGGCTACACCTTC.

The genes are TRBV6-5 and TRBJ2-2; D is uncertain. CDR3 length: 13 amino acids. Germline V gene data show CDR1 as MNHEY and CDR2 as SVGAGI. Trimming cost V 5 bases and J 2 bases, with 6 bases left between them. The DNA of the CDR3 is TGTGCCAGCAGTACCCTAAACACCGGGGAGCTGTTTTTT. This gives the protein CASSTLNTGELFF.

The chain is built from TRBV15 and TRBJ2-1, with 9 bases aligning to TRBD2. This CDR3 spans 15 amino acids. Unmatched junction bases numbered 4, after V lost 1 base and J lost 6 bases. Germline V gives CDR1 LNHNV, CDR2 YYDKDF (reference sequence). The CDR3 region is CATSRVLAGSNEQFF. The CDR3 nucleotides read TGTGCCACCAGCAGAGTACTAGCGGGCAGCAATGAGCAGTTCTTC.

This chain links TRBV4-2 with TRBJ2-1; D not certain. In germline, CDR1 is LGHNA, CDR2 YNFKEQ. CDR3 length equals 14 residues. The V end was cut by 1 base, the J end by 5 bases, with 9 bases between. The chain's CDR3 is CASSQGRANNEQFF. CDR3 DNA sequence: TGTGCCAGCAGCCAAGGTAGGGCGAACAATGAGCAGTTCTTC.

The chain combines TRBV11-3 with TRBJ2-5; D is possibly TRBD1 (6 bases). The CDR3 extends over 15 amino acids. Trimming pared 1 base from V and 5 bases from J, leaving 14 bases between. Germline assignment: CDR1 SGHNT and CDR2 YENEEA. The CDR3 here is CASSLGPGDMETQYF. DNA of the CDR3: TGTGCCAGCAGCTTAGGCCCAGGGGATATGGAGACCCAGTACTTC. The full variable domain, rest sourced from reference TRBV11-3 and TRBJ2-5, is EAGVVQSPRYKIIEKKQPVAFWCNPISGHNTLYWYLQNLGQGPELLIRYENEEAVDDSQLPKDRFSAERLKGVDSTLKIQPAELGDSAVYLCASSLGPGDMETQYFGPGTRLLVL.

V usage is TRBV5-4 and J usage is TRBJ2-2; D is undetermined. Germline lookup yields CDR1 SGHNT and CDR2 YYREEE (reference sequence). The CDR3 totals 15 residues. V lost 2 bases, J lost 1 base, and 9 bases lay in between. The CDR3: CASSFKGLNTGELFF. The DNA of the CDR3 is TGTGCCAGCAGCTTTAAGGGATTGAACACCGGGGAGCTGTTTTTT.

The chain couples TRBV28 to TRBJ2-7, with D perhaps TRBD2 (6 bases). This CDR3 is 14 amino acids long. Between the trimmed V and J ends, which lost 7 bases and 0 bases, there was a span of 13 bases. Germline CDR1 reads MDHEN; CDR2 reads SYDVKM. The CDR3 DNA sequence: TGTGCCAGCATGAGAGGAGGGGCCTCCTACGAGCAGTACTTC. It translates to CASMRGGASYEQYF.

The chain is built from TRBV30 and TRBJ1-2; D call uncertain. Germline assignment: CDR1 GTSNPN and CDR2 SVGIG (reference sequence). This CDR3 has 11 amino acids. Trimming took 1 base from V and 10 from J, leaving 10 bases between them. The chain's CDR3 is CAWSALLVYTF. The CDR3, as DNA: TGTGCCTGGAGTGCGCTGTTAGTCTACACCTTC.

The CDR3: CASSLGREGQFF. The DNA of the CDR3 is TGTGCCAGCAGCTTGGGCAGGGAAGGGCAGTTCTTC. The rearrangement joins TRBV11-2 to TRBJ2-1; a possible D gene is TRBD1 (5 bases). Germline V gives CDR1 SGHAT, CDR2 FQNNGV. CDR3 length equals 12 residues. Trimming took off 3 bases at V and 12 bases at J, with 12 bases between the two ends.